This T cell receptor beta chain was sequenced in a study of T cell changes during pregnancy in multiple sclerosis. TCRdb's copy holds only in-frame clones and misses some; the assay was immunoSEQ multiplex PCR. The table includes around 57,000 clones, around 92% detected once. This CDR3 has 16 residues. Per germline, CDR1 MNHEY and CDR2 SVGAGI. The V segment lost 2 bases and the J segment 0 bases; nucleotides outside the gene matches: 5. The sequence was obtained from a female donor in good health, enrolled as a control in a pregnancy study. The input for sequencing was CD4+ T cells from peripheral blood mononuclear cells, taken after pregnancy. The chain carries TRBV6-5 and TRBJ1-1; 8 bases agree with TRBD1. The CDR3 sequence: CASSYGRGLMNTEAFF. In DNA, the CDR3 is TGTGCCAGCAGTTACGGCAGGGGGCTCATGAACACTGAAGCTTTCTTT.